This T cell receptor beta chain was sequenced for a study of blood T cell repertoires in COVID-19. CDR1 is SGHNT, CDR2 YENEEA, per germline. The CDR3 totals 14 residues. The V end was cut by 5 bases, the J end by 4 bases, with 11 bases between. Per the authors' pipeline: How many nucleated cells were present was estimated from reference gene primer amplification. Clones were sequenced by immunoSEQ multiplex PCR, and TCRdb holds only the in-frame ones, with some missing. V and J calls and clone size are copied from that table; D and trimming were computed from the DNA. This sample has roughly 400,000 clones, with roughly 84% found just once.

The sequenced sample consisted of PBMCs or T cells enriched from blood (not recorded which). The chain has TRBV11-3 and TRBJ2-2; D perhaps matches TRBD1 (6 bases). This receptor was obtained from a woman aged 18-35 years who had been exposed to COVID-19. CDR3 region: CASSINRVTGELFF. Written as DNA, the CDR3 is TGTGCCAGCAGCATAAACAGGGTCACCGGGGAGCTGTTTTTT.